This T cell receptor (beta chain) was identified during a study of CXCR3-negative and CXCR3-positive naive CD8 T cells. Germline CDR1 SGHDT, CDR2 YYEEEE. The CDR3 is 18 residues long. UMI-labeled 5' RACE yielded the TRB cDNA libraries. TCRdb reanalyzed the 5' RACE reads, giving one entry per CDR3 protein sequence and no DNA. The sample yields about 80,000 distinct CDR3 sequences, of which the top ten take up around 1.6%. This chain connects TRBV5-6 to TRBJ2-5; TCRdb picks TRBD2, but there is no DNA to check that call. This receptor was obtained from a human donor in good health. Some clones in this sample may be carry-over from other donors' samples. The sequenced material came from naive CXCR3- CD8+ T cells from blood. Subset indicated: CD45RO-CCR7+CD27+CD95- naive CD8+ T cells lacking CXCR3 (TNR3-). The CDR3 reads CASSILTSGIPKDETQYF.